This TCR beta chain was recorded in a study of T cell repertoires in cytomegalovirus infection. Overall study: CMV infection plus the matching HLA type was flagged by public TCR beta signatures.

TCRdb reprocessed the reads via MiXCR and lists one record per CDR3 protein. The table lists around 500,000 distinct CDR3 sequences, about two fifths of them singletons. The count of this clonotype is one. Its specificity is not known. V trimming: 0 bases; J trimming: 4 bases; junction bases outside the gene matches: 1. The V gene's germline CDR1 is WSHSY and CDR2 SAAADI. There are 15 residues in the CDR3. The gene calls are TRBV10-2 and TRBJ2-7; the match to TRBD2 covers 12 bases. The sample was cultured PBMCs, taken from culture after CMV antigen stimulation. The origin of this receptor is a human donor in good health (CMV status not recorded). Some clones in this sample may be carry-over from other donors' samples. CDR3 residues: CASSESLAGGYEQYF. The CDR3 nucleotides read TGCGCCAGCAGTGAGTCTCTAGCGGGGGGGTACGAGCAGTACTTC.